These T cell receptor beta chains were read from a single sample in a study of cytomegalovirus exposure and HLA in healthy donors. TCRdb's table, derived via immunoSEQ multiplex PCR, lists solely in-frame clones and lacks some. The repertoire consists of about 160,000 clones, with 60% to 75% occurring once and the leading ten covering 2.5% to 3.5%. The sample consisted of PBMCs. These receptors all come from a woman between 50 and 59 years old in good health and CMV-seropositive. Both conserved end residues are part of each CDR3. The order of the fields is J gene, V gene, clone size, D gene, CDR3 DNA, CDR3 protein. The D gene is left open where the match is weak. Clone size is shown for a subset of rows, as once, few, many or a class of expanded clone.

j_gene: TRBJ2-7; v_gene: TRBV9; abundance: once; d_gene: .; CDR3nt: TGTGCCAGCAGCGTAGTACCCCTCGGCGAGCAGTACTTC; CDR3aa: CASSVVPLGEQYF
j_gene: TRBJ2-3; v_gene: TRBV11-2; abundance: .; d_gene: TRBD2; CDR3nt: TGTGCCAGCAGCGGCCCAGGGACTAGACAAGGGACGCAGTATTTT; CDR3aa: CASSGPGTRQGTQYF
j_gene: TRBJ2-1; v_gene: TRBV10-3; abundance: .; d_gene: .; CDR3nt: TGTGCCATCAGTGAGCTGGGCAGGGGGGAACATGAGCAGTTCTTC; CDR3aa: CAISELGRGEHEQFF
j_gene: TRBJ2-7; v_gene: TRBV4-1; abundance: .; d_gene: TRBD2; CDR3nt: TGCGCCAGCAGCGACGAGGTCAGCGGGGCCTCCTACGAGCAGTACTTC; CDR3aa: CASSDEVSGASYEQYF
j_gene: TRBJ1-1; v_gene: TRBV18; abundance: few; d_gene: .; CDR3nt: TGTGCCAGCTCACCACCGCAACACAGGAGTGAAGCTTTCTTT; CDR3aa: CASSPPQHRSEAFF
j_gene: TRBJ1-2; v_gene: TRBV4-1; abundance: .; d_gene: TRBD1; CDR3nt: TGCGCCAGCAGCCATTCCGCCCCCGGGACAGGGGTCTATGGCTACACCTTC; CDR3aa: CASSHSAPGTGVYGYTF
j_gene: TRBJ1-1; v_gene: TRBV30; abundance: .; d_gene: .; CDR3nt: TGTGCCTGGAGTGTTAGTCAGAACACTGAAGCTTTCTTT; CDR3aa: CAWSVSQNTEAFF
j_gene: TRBJ1-1; v_gene: TRBV5-4; abundance: .; d_gene: .; CDR3nt: TGTGCCAGCAGCTTATCGCGGGCCTCTATCACTGAAGCTTTCTTT; CDR3aa: CASSLSRASITEAFF
j_gene: TRBJ2-2; v_gene: TRBV6-1; abundance: few; d_gene: TRBD2; CDR3nt: TGTGCCAGCAGGCCCGGGACTAGCGGTACCGGGGAGCTGTTTTTT; CDR3aa: CASRPGTSGTGELFF
j_gene: TRBJ1-1; v_gene: TRBV5-1; abundance: .; d_gene: TRBD1; CDR3nt: TGCGCCAGCAGTCCTCTGGGACAGGGGAACACTGAAGCTTTCTTT; CDR3aa: CASSPLGQGNTEAFF
j_gene: TRBJ2-2; v_gene: TRBV9; abundance: .; d_gene: TRBD1; CDR3nt: TGTGCCAGCAGCGTAGCGACACCCGGACAGGGCATCGGGGAGCTGTTTTTT; CDR3aa: CASSVATPGQGIGELFF
j_gene: TRBJ1-6; v_gene: TRBV19; abundance: few; d_gene: TRBD1; CDR3nt: TGTGCCAGTAGTATCGGAGGGGCGACAGGGCCCCATAATTCACCCCTCCACTTT; CDR3aa: CASSIGGATGPHNSPLHF
j_gene: TRBJ2-5; v_gene: TRBV10-2; abundance: .; d_gene: .; CDR3nt: TGCGCCAGCAGTTGGGGGGGGCGAGGAGAGACCCAGTACTTC; CDR3aa: CASSWGGRGETQYF
j_gene: TRBJ1-2; v_gene: TRBV2; abundance: .; d_gene: .; CDR3nt: TGTGCCAGCAGTGAAGCAGGGGGTCACTATGGCTACACCTTC; CDR3aa: CASSEAGGHYGYTF
j_gene: TRBJ1-3; v_gene: TRBV15; abundance: once; d_gene: .; CDR3nt: TGTGCCACCAGCAGGAACAGGCAGGGGAAGGAAAACACCATATATTTT; CDR3aa: CATSRNRQGKENTIYF
j_gene: TRBJ2-3; v_gene: TRBV7-7; abundance: .; d_gene: TRBD2; CDR3nt: TGTGCCAGCAGCGTGAGCGGGGCGGACACAGATACGCAGTATTTT; CDR3aa: CASSVSGADTDTQYF
j_gene: TRBJ1-1; v_gene: TRBV12-5; abundance: .; d_gene: TRBD1; CDR3nt: TGTGCTAGTGGTTTGGTACTCACAGGGGCATTTAACACTGAAGCTTTCTTT; CDR3aa: CASGLVLTGAFNTEAFF
j_gene: TRBJ1-2; v_gene: TRBV5-1; abundance: .; d_gene: .; CDR3nt: TGCGCCAGCAGCTTGGAGGGTATACCCTCTGAGGGCTATGGCTACACCTTC; CDR3aa: CASSLEGIPSEGYGYTF
j_gene: TRBJ1-6; v_gene: TRBV5-6; abundance: .; d_gene: TRBD1; CDR3nt: TGTGCCAGCAGCTTGGTATTTGGGACAGGGAATTCACCCCTCCACTTT; CDR3aa: CASSLVFGTGNSPLHF
j_gene: TRBJ2-2; v_gene: TRBV4-2; abundance: .; d_gene: TRBD2; CDR3nt: TGTGCCAGCAGCCAGAGTGGACTAGCGGGGGGCCGGGAGCTGTTTTTT; CDR3aa: CASSQSGLAGGRELFF
j_gene: TRBJ1-1; v_gene: TRBV9; abundance: once; d_gene: .; CDR3nt: TGTGCCAGCAGCCCAAGGGGGGGTGGAGCCACTGAAGCTTTCTTT; CDR3aa: CASSPRGGGATEAFF
j_gene: TRBJ2-1; v_gene: TRBV6-1; abundance: .; d_gene: .; CDR3nt: TGTGCCAGCAGTGAATCGTTCGGGGGGCTTGCTGAGCAGTTCTTC; CDR3aa: CASSESFGGLAEQFF
j_gene: TRBJ1-1; v_gene: TRBV5-4; abundance: .; d_gene: .; CDR3nt: TGTGCCAGCAGCCAGCGAACCGGGGTCCAGAAGAACACTGAAGCTTTCTTT; CDR3aa: CASSQRTGVQKNTEAFF
j_gene: TRBJ1-1; v_gene: TRBV27; abundance: few; d_gene: TRBD1; CDR3nt: TGTGCCAGCAGTTTTCTGACAGGGGCGAACACTGAAGCTTTCTTT; CDR3aa: CASSFLTGANTEAFF
j_gene: TRBJ2-3; v_gene: TRBV9; abundance: .; d_gene: TRBD1; CDR3nt: TGTGCCAGCAGCTTCGGGACAGGGCCGATTCATACGCAGTATTTT; CDR3aa: CASSFGTGPIHTQYF
j_gene: TRBJ2-5; v_gene: TRBV10-2; abundance: .; d_gene: TRBD1; CDR3nt: TGCGCCAGCAGTTGGGACAGGGATGCGGAGACCCAGTACTTC; CDR3aa: CASSWDRDAETQYF
j_gene: TRBJ2-3; v_gene: TRBV27; abundance: .; d_gene: TRBD2; CDR3nt: TGTGCCAGCAGTCGAGGACTAGTAGGAGATACGCAGTATTTT; CDR3aa: CASSRGLVGDTQYF
j_gene: TRBJ2-5; v_gene: TRBV7-3; abundance: .; d_gene: .; CDR3nt: TGTGCCAGCAGCTTAAGTTCTGGGCTGGAGACCCAGTACTTC; CDR3aa: CASSLSSGLETQYF
j_gene: TRBJ1-3; v_gene: TRBV5-1; abundance: .; d_gene: .; CDR3nt: TGCGCCAGCAGCCAGGCAGGGCTCTCTGGAAACACCATATATTTT; CDR3aa: CASSQAGLSGNTIYF
j_gene: TRBJ2-2; v_gene: TRBV6-5; abundance: .; d_gene: .; CDR3nt: TGTGCCAGCACCTGGGTCGAGGGAGCCGGGGAGCTGTTTTTT; CDR3aa: CASTWVEGAGELFF
j_gene: TRBJ2-3; v_gene: TRBV5-1; abundance: .; d_gene: .; CDR3nt: TGCGCCAGCGACCCAGGAGGGCGGGGTTGGTCAGATACGCAGTATTTT; CDR3aa: CASDPGGRGWSDTQYF
j_gene: TRBJ2-2; v_gene: TRBV7-8; abundance: .; d_gene: TRBD1; CDR3nt: TGTGCCAGCAGCTTACGTCCAAAATACGGACAGGCGAACACCGGGGAGCTGTTTTTT; CDR3aa: CASSLRPKYGQANTGELFF
j_gene: TRBJ2-6; v_gene: TRBV6-1; abundance: .; d_gene: .; CDR3nt: TGTGCCAGCAACTACGAGGGCTCTGGGGCCAACGTCCTGACTTTC; CDR3aa: CASNYEGSGANVLTF
j_gene: TRBJ1-2; v_gene: TRBV7-8; abundance: .; d_gene: TRBD1; CDR3nt: TGTGCCAGCAGCTCCTCGACAGGGGAGTACTATGGCTACACCTTC; CDR3aa: CASSSSTGEYYGYTF
j_gene: TRBJ1-1; v_gene: TRBV6-6; abundance: few; d_gene: .; CDR3nt: TGTGCCAGCAGTTACGACACCTTTGAAGCTTTCTTT; CDR3aa: CASSYDTFEAFF
j_gene: TRBJ2-2; v_gene: TRBV9; abundance: .; d_gene: .; CDR3nt: TGTGCCAGCAGCCTCTGGGGCGGATTAACAGACGGGGAGCTGTTTTTT; CDR3aa: CASSLWGGLTDGELFF
j_gene: TRBJ2-1; v_gene: TRBV4-1; abundance: .; d_gene: TRBD2; CDR3nt: TGCGCCACCGGACTAGCGGGATCGGGTGAGCAGTTCTTC; CDR3aa: CATGLAGSGEQFF
j_gene: TRBJ2-2; v_gene: TRBV10-3; abundance: few; d_gene: TRBD2; CDR3nt: TGTGCCATTCCGTTGGCGGGGGCGAACACCGGGGAGCTGTTTTTT; CDR3aa: CAIPLAGANTGELFF
j_gene: TRBJ1-4; v_gene: TRBV7-2; abundance: .; d_gene: TRBD1; CDR3nt: TGTGCCAGCAGCTTAATTGGGACAGGGGTCGAAAAACTGTTTTTT; CDR3aa: CASSLIGTGVEKLFF
j_gene: TRBJ1-1; v_gene: TRBV11-2; abundance: .; d_gene: .; CDR3nt: TGTGCCAGCAGCCTATCCGTTACAGGGAGAATCACTGAAGCTTTCTTT; CDR3aa: CASSLSVTGRITEAFF
j_gene: TRBJ2-4; v_gene: TRBV7-9; abundance: many; d_gene: TRBD1; CDR3nt: TGTGCCAGCAGCTTAGACGGGACAGTGAAGTACTTC; CDR3aa: CASSLDGTVKYF
j_gene: TRBJ2-3; v_gene: TRBV5-4; abundance: few; d_gene: TRBD2; CDR3nt: TGTGCCGACGGCGGGGGACTGGCAGATACGCAGTATTTT; CDR3aa: CADGGGLADTQYF
j_gene: TRBJ1-2; v_gene: TRBV19; abundance: .; d_gene: .; CDR3nt: TGTGCCAGTAGTAGTTCGGACAAAAACTATGGCTACACCTTC; CDR3aa: CASSSSDKNYGYTF
j_gene: TRBJ2-3; v_gene: TRBV9; abundance: .; d_gene: .; CDR3nt: TGTGCCAGCAGCATACTGCCGTTCACAGATACGCAGTATTTT; CDR3aa: CASSILPFTDTQYF
j_gene: TRBJ1-2; v_gene: TRBV7-8; abundance: .; d_gene: .; CDR3nt: TGTGCCAGCAGCTCCGTGGGAGGGTTCGAGGCAAGCGGCTACACCTTC; CDR3aa: CASSSVGGFEASGYTF
j_gene: TRBJ2-1; v_gene: TRBV5-1; abundance: .; d_gene: TRBD2; CDR3nt: TGCGCCAGACTAGCGGGGGGATACAATGAGCAGTTCTTC; CDR3aa: CARLAGGYNEQFF
j_gene: TRBJ1-3; v_gene: TRBV5-1; abundance: .; d_gene: .; CDR3nt: TGCGCCAGCAGCTTGGCAGGGTACGGAAACACCATATATTTT; CDR3aa: CASSLAGYGNTIYF
j_gene: TRBJ2-7; v_gene: TRBV2; abundance: once; d_gene: .; CDR3nt: TGTGCCAGCAAGCAGGGGGGCGAGCAGTACTTC; CDR3aa: CASKQGGEQYF
j_gene: TRBJ2-7; v_gene: TRBV9; abundance: .; d_gene: TRBD1; CDR3nt: TGTGCCAGCAGCCCTCGGACAGGGGTCCACGAGCAGTACTTC; CDR3aa: CASSPRTGVHEQYF
j_gene: TRBJ2-5; v_gene: TRBV2; abundance: .; d_gene: TRBD2; CDR3nt: TGTGCCAGCAGGGAAGTAGCGGGGGGAGAGACCCAGTACTTC; CDR3aa: CASREVAGGETQYF
j_gene: TRBJ1-2; v_gene: TRBV18; abundance: few; d_gene: .; CDR3nt: TGTGCCAGCTCACCTGAGACAACTAACTATGGCTACACCTTC; CDR3aa: CASSPETTNYGYTF
j_gene: TRBJ1-2; v_gene: TRBV5-1; abundance: .; d_gene: .; CDR3nt: TGCGCCAGCAGCTTGGGGGCAGGGGTTGGCGACTATGGCTACACCTTC; CDR3aa: CASSLGAGVGDYGYTF
j_gene: TRBJ1-2; v_gene: TRBV7-9; abundance: .; d_gene: TRBD1; CDR3nt: TGTGCCAGCAGCTCCCGACAGGGAAACTATGGCTACACCTTC; CDR3aa: CASSSRQGNYGYTF
j_gene: TRBJ1-1; v_gene: TRBV4-2; abundance: .; d_gene: .; CDR3nt: TGTGCCAGCAGAATGGCCACTGAAGCTTTCTTT; CDR3aa: CASRMATEAFF
j_gene: TRBJ2-5; v_gene: TRBV29-1; abundance: .; d_gene: TRBD2; CDR3nt: TGCAGCGTTGAAAGGTTTAGAGGGACTAGCGGGAGTAGGGAGACCCAGTACTTC; CDR3aa: CSVERFRGTSGSRETQYF